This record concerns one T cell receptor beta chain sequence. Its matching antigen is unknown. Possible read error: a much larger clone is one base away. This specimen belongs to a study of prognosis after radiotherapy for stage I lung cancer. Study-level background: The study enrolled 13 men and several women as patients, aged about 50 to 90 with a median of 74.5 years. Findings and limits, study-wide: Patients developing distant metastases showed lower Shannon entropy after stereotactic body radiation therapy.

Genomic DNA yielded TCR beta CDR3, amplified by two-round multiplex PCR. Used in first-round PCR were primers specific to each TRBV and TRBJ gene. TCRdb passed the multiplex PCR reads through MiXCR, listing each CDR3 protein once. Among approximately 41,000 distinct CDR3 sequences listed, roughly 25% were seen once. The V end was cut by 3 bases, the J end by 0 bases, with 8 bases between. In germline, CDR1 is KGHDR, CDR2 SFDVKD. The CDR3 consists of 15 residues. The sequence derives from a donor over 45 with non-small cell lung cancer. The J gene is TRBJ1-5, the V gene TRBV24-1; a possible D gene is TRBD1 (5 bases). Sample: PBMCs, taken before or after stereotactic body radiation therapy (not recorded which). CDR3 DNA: TGTGCCACCAGTGATGGGGCTGGTAGCAATCAGCCCCAGCATTTT. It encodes CATSDGAGSNQPQHF.